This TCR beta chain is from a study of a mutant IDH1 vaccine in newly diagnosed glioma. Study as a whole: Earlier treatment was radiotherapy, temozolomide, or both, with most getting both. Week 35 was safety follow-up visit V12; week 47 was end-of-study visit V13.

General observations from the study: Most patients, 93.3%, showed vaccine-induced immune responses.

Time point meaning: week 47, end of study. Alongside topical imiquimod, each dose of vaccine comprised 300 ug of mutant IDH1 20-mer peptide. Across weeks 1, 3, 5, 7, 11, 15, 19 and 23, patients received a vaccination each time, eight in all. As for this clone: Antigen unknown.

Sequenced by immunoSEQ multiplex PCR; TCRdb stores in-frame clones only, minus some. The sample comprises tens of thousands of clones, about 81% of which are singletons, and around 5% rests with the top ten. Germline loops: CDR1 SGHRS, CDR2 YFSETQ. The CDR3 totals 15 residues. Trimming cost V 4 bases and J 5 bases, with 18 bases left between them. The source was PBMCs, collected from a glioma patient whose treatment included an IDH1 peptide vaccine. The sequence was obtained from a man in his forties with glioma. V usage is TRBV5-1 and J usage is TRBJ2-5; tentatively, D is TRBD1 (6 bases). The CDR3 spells CASSPQGGMGETQYF. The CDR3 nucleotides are TGCGCCAGCAGCCCTCAAGGGGGTATGGGGGAGACCCAGTACTTC.